This T cell receptor (beta chain) originates from a study of blood T cell repertoires in COVID-19. Generated by immunoSEQ multiplex PCR, the TCRdb table keeps only in-frame clones and is missing some. The data show 150,000 to 200,000 clones, 86% seen once. On this clone itself: Other DNA variants within this sample encode the same CDR3.

This receptor was identified in a woman of 80 years or more in a cohort sampled during active or convalescent COVID-19. Specimen: peripheral blood.

The CDR3 nucleotides are TGTGCCAGCTCACCTGGGACAGATAGCAATCAGCCCCAGCATTTT. Its protein product is CASSPGTDSNQPQHF. V gene TRBV18 combines with J gene TRBJ1-5, with 7 bases matching TRBD1. This CDR3 is built from 15 residues. Trimming removed 3 bases from V and 0 bases from J; junction bases left unmatched: 2. Germline V lookup: CDR1 KGHSH, CDR2 LQKENI.